This T cell receptor beta chain was obtained from a study of cytomegalovirus exposure and HLA in healthy donors. Study information: Tens of millions of unique TCRs, all from HLA-typed donors, were included in an early release of the data.

With respect to this clone: Its antigen remains unknown. One junction end does not reproduce the germline sequence, and a read error may be involved.

Study results and caveats: An analysis was carried out at a later point. It showed that HLA-associated TCR beta chains were more clonally expanded than equally common non-associated chains.

The CDR3 runs to 11 residues. Looked up from germline, CDR1 is SGHTA and CDR2 is FQGNSA. Primers included in the PCR were 60 Vbeta and 13 Jbeta primers. Data came from immunoSEQ multiplex PCR; TCRdb stores just in-frame clones and leaves some out. This sample contains about 200,000 clones. The V and J genes are TRBV7-2 and TRBJ2-1, with 9 bases matching TRBD1. The receptor's source is a boy younger than 18 in good health and CMV-seronegative. The sample comprised PBMCs. The CDR3 reads CASSVQGAQVF. CDR3 nucleotides: TGTGCCAGCAGCGTACAGGGGGCGCAGGTCTTC.